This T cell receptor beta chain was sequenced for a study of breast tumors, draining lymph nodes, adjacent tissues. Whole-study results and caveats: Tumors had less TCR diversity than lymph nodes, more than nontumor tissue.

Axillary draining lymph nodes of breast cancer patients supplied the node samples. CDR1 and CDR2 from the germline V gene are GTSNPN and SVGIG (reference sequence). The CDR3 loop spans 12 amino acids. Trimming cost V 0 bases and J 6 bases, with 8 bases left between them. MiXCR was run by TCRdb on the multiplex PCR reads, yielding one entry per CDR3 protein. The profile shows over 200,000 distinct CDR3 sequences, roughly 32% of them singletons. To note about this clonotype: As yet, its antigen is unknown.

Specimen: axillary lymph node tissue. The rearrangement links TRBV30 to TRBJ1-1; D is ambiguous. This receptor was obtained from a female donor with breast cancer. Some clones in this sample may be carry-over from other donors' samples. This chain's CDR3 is CAWSVQFSEAFF. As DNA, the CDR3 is TGTGCCTGGAGTGTACAGTTCTCTGAAGCTTTCTTT.